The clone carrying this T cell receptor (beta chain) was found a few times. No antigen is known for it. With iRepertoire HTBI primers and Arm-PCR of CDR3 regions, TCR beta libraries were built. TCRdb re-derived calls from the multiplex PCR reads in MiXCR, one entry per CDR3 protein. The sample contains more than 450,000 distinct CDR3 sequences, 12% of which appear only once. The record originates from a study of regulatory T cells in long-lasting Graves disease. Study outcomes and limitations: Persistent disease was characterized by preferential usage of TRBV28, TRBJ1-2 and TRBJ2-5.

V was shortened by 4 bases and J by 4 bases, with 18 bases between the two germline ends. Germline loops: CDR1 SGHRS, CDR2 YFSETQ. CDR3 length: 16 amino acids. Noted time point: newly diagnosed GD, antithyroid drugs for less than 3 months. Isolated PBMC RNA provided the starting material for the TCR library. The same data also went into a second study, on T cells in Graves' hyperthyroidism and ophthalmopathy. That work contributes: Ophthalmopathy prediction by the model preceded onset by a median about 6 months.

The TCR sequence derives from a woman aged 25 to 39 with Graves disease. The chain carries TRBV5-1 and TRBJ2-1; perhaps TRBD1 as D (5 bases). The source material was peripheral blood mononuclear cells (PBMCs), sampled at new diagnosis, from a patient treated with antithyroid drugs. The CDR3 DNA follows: TGCGCCAGCAGCCCCCAAGGGGCAGGGCGGTACAATGAGCAGTTCTTC. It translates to CASSPQGAGRYNEQFF.